This TCR beta chain came from a study of radiotherapy plus CTLA-4 blockade in lung cancer. Study-wide background: Of all patients, over 15% responded objectively and about 30% showed disease control.

The table came from immunoSEQ multiplex PCR; TCRdb's copy has only in-frame clones and leaves some out. This sample has some 110,000 clones, with approximately 87% found just once. Participants had chemo-refractory metastatic non-small-cell lung cancer and were treated with focal radiation plus ipilimumab CTLA-4 blockade. The CDR3 has 13 amino acids. Germline CDR1 is GTSNPN and CDR2 is SVGIG (reference sequence). The V end lost 2 bases, the J end lost 7 bases, and 14 bases lay between the germline ends. The starting material was peripheral blood, obtained from a patient treated with radiotherapy plus ipilimumab. The chain employs TRBV30 and TRBJ1-2; no reliable D call. The receptor was derived from a human donor with non-small cell lung cancer that progressed on radiotherapy plus ipilimumab. Some clones in this sample may be carry-over from other donors' samples. The CDR3 region is CAWSFHSPSGYTF. CDR3 coding DNA: TGTGCCTGGAGTTTTCACTCTCCCAGTGGCTACACCTTC.